This T cell receptor beta chain was sequenced for a study of blood T cell repertoires in COVID-19. Overall study context: Sites in the United States, Italy and Spain provided acute and convalescent COVID-19 samples. In each case, the material was cDNA or gDNA derived from T cells, B-cell-depleted T cells, or PBMCs.

A remark on this clone: An end of the junction differs from the germline gene, which may be a read error.

Per the original methods: Estimated nucleated cell counts came from reference gene primer amplification. Some clones are missing from TCRdb's copy, which holds only in-frame ones; the method was immunoSEQ multiplex PCR. D and trimming were read from the DNA, whereas the V and J calls and clone size are those reported in that table. The sample has a few hundred thousand clones, about 82% seen once. This CDR3 spans 15 amino acids. Germline values: CDR1 SGDLS, CDR2 YYNGEE. The V and J genes are TRBV9 and TRBJ2-3; 14 positions agree with TRBD2. This TCR was sampled from a woman at least 80 years old with acute or convalescent COVID-19. Input material: peripheral blood. The DNA for the CDR3 is TGTGCCAGCAGCTCTAGACTAGCGGGGGGGGTCACGCGGTATTTT. It yields the protein CASSSRLAGGVTRYF.